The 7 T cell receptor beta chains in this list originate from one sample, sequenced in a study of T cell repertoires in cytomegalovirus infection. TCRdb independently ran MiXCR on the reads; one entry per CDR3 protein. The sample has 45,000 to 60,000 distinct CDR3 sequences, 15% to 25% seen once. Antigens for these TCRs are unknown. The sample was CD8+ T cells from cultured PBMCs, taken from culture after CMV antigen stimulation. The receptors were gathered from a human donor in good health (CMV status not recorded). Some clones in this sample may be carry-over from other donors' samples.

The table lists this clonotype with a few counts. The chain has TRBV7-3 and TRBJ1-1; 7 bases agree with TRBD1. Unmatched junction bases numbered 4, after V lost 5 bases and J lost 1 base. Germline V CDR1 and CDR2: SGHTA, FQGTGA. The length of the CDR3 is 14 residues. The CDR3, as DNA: TGTGCCAGCAGCGAGCGACAGGGGAACACTGAAGCTTTCTTT. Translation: CASSERQGNTEAFF.

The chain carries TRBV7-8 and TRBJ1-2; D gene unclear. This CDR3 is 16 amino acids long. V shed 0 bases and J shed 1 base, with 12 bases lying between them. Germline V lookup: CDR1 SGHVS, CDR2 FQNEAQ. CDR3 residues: CASSLARVEDNYGYTF. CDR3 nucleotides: TGTGCCAGCAGCTTAGCTAGGGTTGAGGATAACTATGGCTACACCTTC.

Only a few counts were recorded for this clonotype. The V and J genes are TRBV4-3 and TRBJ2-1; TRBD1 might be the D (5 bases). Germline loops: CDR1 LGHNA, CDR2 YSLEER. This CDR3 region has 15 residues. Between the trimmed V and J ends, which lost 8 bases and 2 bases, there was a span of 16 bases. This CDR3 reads CASSKGQVAYNEQFF. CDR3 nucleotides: TGCGCCAGCTCAAAGGGGCAGGTTGCCTACAATGAGCAGTTCTTC.

CDR3 nucleotides: TGTGCCAGCAGCGTAGGAGAGGGAAAACTGTTTTTT. The encoded protein is CASSVGEGKLFF. The chain uses TRBV9 and TRBJ1-4; D ambiguous. The CDR3 length is 12 residues. V was cut by 0 bases and J by 10 bases, with 7 bases left in between. The germline V gene encodes CDR1 SGDLS and CDR2 YYNGEE.

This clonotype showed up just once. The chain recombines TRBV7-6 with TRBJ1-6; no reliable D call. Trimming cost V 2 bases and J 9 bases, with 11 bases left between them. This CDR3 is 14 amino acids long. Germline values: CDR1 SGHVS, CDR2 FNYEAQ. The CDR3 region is CASSLPGVGSPLHF. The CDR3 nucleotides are TGTGCCAGCAGCTTACCAGGTGTAGGTTCACCCCTCCACTTT.

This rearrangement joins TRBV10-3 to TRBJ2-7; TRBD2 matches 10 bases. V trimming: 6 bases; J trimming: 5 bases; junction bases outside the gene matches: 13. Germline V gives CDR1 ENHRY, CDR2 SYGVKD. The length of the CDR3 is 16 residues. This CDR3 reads CAISVIAGGSMDEQYF. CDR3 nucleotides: TGTGCCATCAGCGTAATAGCGGGAGGTAGTATGGACGAGCAGTACTTC.

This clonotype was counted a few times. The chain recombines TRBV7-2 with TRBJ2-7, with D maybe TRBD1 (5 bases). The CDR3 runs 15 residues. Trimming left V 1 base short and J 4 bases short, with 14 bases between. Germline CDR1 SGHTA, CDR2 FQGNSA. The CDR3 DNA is TGTGCCAGCAGCTTAGGCCAGGGCCCGTTTTACGAGCAGTACTTC. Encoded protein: CASSLGQGPFYEQYF.